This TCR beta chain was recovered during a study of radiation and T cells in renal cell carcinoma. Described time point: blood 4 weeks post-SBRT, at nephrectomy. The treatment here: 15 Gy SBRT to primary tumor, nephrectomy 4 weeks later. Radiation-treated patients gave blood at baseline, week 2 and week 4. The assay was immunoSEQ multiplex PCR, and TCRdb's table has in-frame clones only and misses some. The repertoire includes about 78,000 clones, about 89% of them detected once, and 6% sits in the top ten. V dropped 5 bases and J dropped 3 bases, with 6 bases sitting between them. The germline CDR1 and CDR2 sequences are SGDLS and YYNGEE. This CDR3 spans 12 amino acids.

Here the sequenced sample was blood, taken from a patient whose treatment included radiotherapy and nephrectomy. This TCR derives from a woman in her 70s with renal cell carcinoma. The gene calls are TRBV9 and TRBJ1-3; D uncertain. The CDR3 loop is CASSPVGNTIYF. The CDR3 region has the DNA TGTGCCAGCAGTCCGGTTGGAAACACCATATATTTT. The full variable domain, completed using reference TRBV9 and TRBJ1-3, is DSGVTQTPKHLITATGQRVTLRCSPRSGDLSVYWYQQSLDQGLQFLIQYYNGEERAKGNILERFSAQQFPDLHSELNLSSLELGDSALYFCASSPVGNTIYFGEGSWLTVV.